The clone carrying this T cell receptor (beta chain) has only a few counts. As yet, its antigen is unknown. Profiling relied on immunoSEQ multiplex PCR, and the TCRdb table lists in-frame clones only, not all of them. The sample holds some 25,000 clones, approximately 89% seen once. The sample comes from a study of T cells in narcolepsy. Across the whole study: Patients with NT1 or NT2 and healthy control donors were enrolled.

The CDR3 loop spans 15 amino acids. V was shortened by 2 bases and J by 7 bases, with 16 bases between the two germline ends. Germline CDR1 and CDR2: MGHDK and SYGVNS. Study observations and caveats: Reportedly, autoreactive clonotypes were serially detected in patients' blood but not controls'. Same-patient CSF and blood CD4+ T cell clonotypes included HCRT-specific and TRIB2-specific autoreactive ones.

The sequence came from a human donor with narcolepsy. This rearrangement joins TRBV25-1 to TRBJ2-3, with D perhaps matching TRBD2 (6 bases). What was sequenced was CD45RA- memory CD4+ T cells from PBMCs. CDR3 residues: CASSEPGRRGNTQYF. Written as DNA, the CDR3 is TGTGCCAGCAGTGAACCGGGGCGGCGGGGAAATACGCAGTATTTT.